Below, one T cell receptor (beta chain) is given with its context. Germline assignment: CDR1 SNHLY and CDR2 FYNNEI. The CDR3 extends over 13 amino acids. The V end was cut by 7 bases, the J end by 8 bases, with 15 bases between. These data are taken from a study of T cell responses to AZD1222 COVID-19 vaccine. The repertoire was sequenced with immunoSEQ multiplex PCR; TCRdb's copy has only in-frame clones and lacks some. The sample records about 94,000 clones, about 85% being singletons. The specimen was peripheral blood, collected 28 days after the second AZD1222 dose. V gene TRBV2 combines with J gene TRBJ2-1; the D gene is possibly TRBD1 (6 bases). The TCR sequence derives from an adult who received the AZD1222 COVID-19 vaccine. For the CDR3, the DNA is TGTGCCAGCATGGCAGGGGCTGAAGATGAGCAGTTCTTC. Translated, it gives CASMAGAEDEQFF. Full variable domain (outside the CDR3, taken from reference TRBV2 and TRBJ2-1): EPEVTQTPSHQVTQMGQEVILRCVPISNHLYFYWYRQILGQKVEFLVSFYNNEISEKSEIFDDQFSVERPDGSNFTLKIRSTKLEDSAMYFCASMAGAEDEQFFGPGTRLTVL.